The rows below give T cell receptor beta chains drawn from one sample of a study of shared clonotypes between healthy human individuals. The data were produced by immunoSEQ multiplex PCR, yet TCRdb's version contains in-frame clones alone and is incomplete. Of 1,400,000 or so clones listed, approximately 98.5% are singletons. The material sequenced was naive CD4+ T cells sorted from blood. All receptors derive from a man aged 25-40 years in good health. Each CDR3 is given with its conserved first and last residue. The D gene is left open where the match is weak. Some rows have no size entry. The others give once, few or many, or a class for an expanded clone.

>TRBJ2-7|TRBV9|17|TRBD2|-
TGTGCCAGCAGCTCCTCCTTGGGGGGGGGTTCGGCCTACGAGCAGTACTTC
CASSSSLGGGSAYEQYF
>TRBJ1-5|TRBV5-1|14|-|-
TGCGCCAGCAGCTTGGATGTAGGGAATCAGCCCCAGCATTTT
CASSLDVGNQPQHF
>TRBJ2-1|TRBV2|11|-|-
TGTGCCAGCAGTGTGATAGATGAGCAGTTCTTC
CASSVIDEQFF
>TRBJ1-2|TRBV25-1|15|-|-
TGTGCCAGCAGTGAGGTGGGAGGGGGGTTTTATGGCTACACCTTC
CASSEVGGGFYGYTF
>TRBJ2-5|TRBV6-1|11|-|-
TGTGCCAGCGGAAAACAGACAACCCAGTACTTC
CASGKQTTQYF
>TRBJ2-1|TRBV7-9|14|TRBD2|-
TGTGCCAGCAGCTTACTAGCGGCCATTGATGAGCAGTTCTTC
CASSLLAAIDEQFF
>TRBJ2-3|TRBV5-4|12|-|-
TGTGCCAGCAGTCAAGTTACAGATACGCAGTATTTT
CASSQVTDTQYF
>TRBJ2-1|TRBV11-2|15|TRBD2|-
TGTGCCAGCAGCCTAAGTAGCGGGAGGGCCCCTGAGCAGTTCTTC
CASSLSSGRAPEQFF
>TRBJ2-1|TRBV29-1|11|-|-
TGCAGTGGGCGCTCCTACAATGAGCAGTTCTTC
CSGRSYNEQFF
>TRBJ2-1|TRBV29-1|14|TRBD1|-
TGCAGCGTTGTCAGAGGGACAGGAGGGAATGAGCAGTTCTTC
CSVVRGTGGNEQFF
>TRBJ1-2|TRBV20-1|11|-|-
TGCAGTGCCCCCCCTTCTGGTGGCTACACCTTC
CSAPPSGGYTF
>TRBJ2-1|TRBV5-8|15|TRBD2|-
TGTGCCAGCAGCGGACTAGCGGGAGGGAATAATGAGCAGTTCTTC
CASSGLAGGNNEQFF
>TRBJ2-2|TRBV10-1|17|TRBD1|-
TGCGCCAGCAGTGAGTCCCAACAGGGGACAAACACCGGGGAGCTGTTTTTT
CASSESQQGTNTGELFF
>TRBJ2-7|TRBV5-1|13|-|-
TGCGCCAGCAGCTTGGATGGCCTCTACGAGCAGTACTTC
CASSLDGLYEQYF
>TRBJ2-4|TRBV29-1|15|TRBD1|-
TGCAGCGTTTCTGACAGGGTTCTGGCCAAAAACATTCAGTACTTC
CSVSDRVLAKNIQYF
>TRBJ1-1|TRBV2|14|TRBD1|-
TGTGCCAGCAGGGCGGGACAGGGGGACACTGAAGCTTTCTTT
CASRAGQGDTEAFF
>TRBJ1-1|TRBV5-1|12|TRBD1|once
TGCGCCAGCAGCTTGGACAGGGGGACGGCTTTCTTT
CASSLDRGTAFF
>TRBJ2-6|TRBV7-3|16|-|-
TGTGCCAGCAGCTTAGAGGGTCTGATTGGGGCCAACGTCCTGACTTTC
CASSLEGLIGANVLTF
>TRBJ1-2|TRBV5-1|14|TRBD1|-
TGCGCCAGCAGTATTACCGGGACAGGGTATGGCTACACCTTC
CASSITGTGYGYTF
>TRBJ2-5|TRBV2|13|-|-
TGTGCCACCGCAGGTGGGGGAAAAGAGACCCAGTACTTC
CATAGGGKETQYF
>TRBJ2-1|TRBV5-1|17|TRBD2|-
TGCGCCAGCAGCTTTGTAGCGGGAGGAGCGCCCTACAATGAGCAGTTCTTC
CASSFVAGGAPYNEQFF
>TRBJ2-6|TRBV20-1|11|-|once
TGCAGTGCTAGTGGTGGGGCCGTCCTGACTTTC
CSASGGAVLTF
>TRBJ2-7|TRBV15|17|-|-
TGTGCCACCAGCAGAGTCGTCGGGAGCGCCAATTCCTACGAGCAGTACTTC
CATSRVVGSANSYEQYF
>TRBJ1-2|TRBV29-1|16|TRBD1|-
TGCAGCGTTGACCCCTACGTGACAGGGACGGTGAATGGCTACACCTTC
CSVDPYVTGTVNGYTF
>TRBJ2-7|TRBV27|18|TRBD1|-
TGTGCCAGCAATCCCAACCCCCTACCGGGACAGGGATCCTACGAGCAGTACTTC
CASNPNPLPGQGSYEQYF
>TRBJ2-7|TRBV5-1|16|-|-
TGCGCCAGCAGCCGAGGCGAGTCTTCGAATTTCTACGAGCAGTACTTC
CASSRGESSNFYEQYF
>TRBJ2-2|TRBV6-1|16|TRBD1|-
TGTGCCAGCAGTGAAACCGGACGAGGGGGCAACGGGGAGCTGTTTTTT
CASSETGRGGNGELFF
>TRBJ2-5|TRBV18|14|TRBD2|few
TGTGCCAGCTCACCAACTAGCGGGAGAGGGACCCAGTACTTC
CASSPTSGRGTQYF
>TRBJ2-5|TRBV28|12|-|-
TGTGCCAGCAGTTTATCCCCGGGAGCCCAGTACTTC
CASSLSPGAQYF
>TRBJ1-5|TRBV21-1|16|-|-
TGTGCCAGCAGCAAAGCGCGCGGCAGGGACAATCAGCCCCAGCATTTT
CASSKARGRDNQPQHF
>TRBJ2-3|TRBV5-6|12|TRBD1|-
TGTGCCAGCAGCCAGAGGGGGCTCGGGCAGTATTTT
CASSQRGLGQYF
>TRBJ2-7|TRBV5-4|14|TRBD2|-
TGTGCCAGCAGCCAGACTAGCGGGAGAGCCGAGCAGTACTTC
CASSQTSGRAEQYF
>TRBJ2-2|TRBV9|15|TRBD1|-
TGTGCCAGCAGCGTAGGGACAGGGAAGGTCGCGGAGCTGTTTTTT
CASSVGTGKVAELFF
>TRBJ2-1|TRBV29-1|11|-|-
TGCAGCGTTGTGACTCGTGGGATGCAGTTCTTC
CSVVTRGMQFF
>TRBJ2-1|TRBV5-1|12|-|-
TGCGCCAGCAGCTTGAACGACAATGAGCAGTTCTTC
CASSLNDNEQFF
>TRBJ2-7|TRBV2|15|TRBD1|-
TGTGCCAGCAGTGAACGGACAGGGTGGGTCTACGAGCAGTACTTC
CASSERTGWVYEQYF